This TCR beta chain was documented in a study of T cell repertoires in cytomegalovirus infection. Across the study: Based on public TCR beta signatures, there were indications of CMV infection and of a matching HLA type.

TCRdb reanalysed the reads using MiXCR and keeps one entry per CDR3 protein. The sample includes about 130,000 distinct CDR3 sequences, 8% to 9% of them seen just once. Findings and limits, study-wide: The study found HLA-C-restricted CMV-specific TCR beta clonotypes dominating the ex vivo response.

This clonotype appeared many times. Its target is unknown. With 1 base removed from V and 0 bases from J, the gap between germline ends came to 12 bases. The CDR3 covers 16 residues. Looked up from germline, CDR1 is MGHRA and CDR2 is YSYEKL. Sequenced: PBMCs. This receptor was obtained from a human donor in good health (CMV status not recorded). Some clones in this sample may be carry-over from other donors' samples. The V call is TRBV4-1, the J call TRBJ1-1; TRBD1 might be the D (6 bases). CDR3 protein: CASSQVGGQMNTEAFF. CDR3 nucleotides: TGCGCCAGCAGCCAAGTCGGGGGACAAATGAACACTGAAGCTTTCTTT.